A selection of T cell receptor beta chains follows, all from one sample in a study of cytomegalovirus exposure and HLA in healthy donors. The protocol was immunoSEQ multiplex PCR, while the TCRdb copy is restricted to in-frame clones and leaves out a portion. The sample carries roughly 98,000 clones, approximately 74% recorded once. Sequenced: PBMCs. The receptors stem from a female donor in good health and CMV-seropositive. The CDR3 runs from the conserved cysteine through the conserved F or W. Fields, in order: clone size, D gene, J gene, V gene, CDR3 protein, CDR3 DNA. D genes are given only for firm matches. Where a row states a size, it is once, few, many or the class of an expanded clone; other rows omit it.

clone_size: .
d_call: .
j_call: TRBJ2-2
v_call: TRBV30
cdr3_aa: CAWSGRAAGELFF
cdr3_nt: TGTGCCTGGAGTGGCAGGGCGGCCGGGGAGCTGTTTTTT

clone_size: few
d_call: .
j_call: TRBJ2-6
v_call: TRBV19
cdr3_aa: CATSRPRAGVLSGANVLTF
cdr3_nt: TGTGCCACCTCACGACCCAGGGCAGGGGTCCTATCTGGGGCCAACGTCCTGACTTTC

clone_size: .
d_call: TRBD1
j_call: TRBJ1-6
v_call: TRBV9
cdr3_aa: CASSAGQGRSPLHF
cdr3_nt: TGTGCCAGCAGCGCCGGACAGGGACGCTCACCCCTCCACTTT

clone_size: .
d_call: TRBD1
j_call: TRBJ1-2
v_call: TRBV29-1
cdr3_aa: CSVEPGQGYGYTF
cdr3_nt: TGCAGCGTTGAACCGGGACAGGGGTATGGCTACACCTTC

clone_size: .
d_call: TRBD2
j_call: TRBJ2-5
v_call: TRBV2
cdr3_aa: CASSEKTSGSETQYF
cdr3_nt: TGTGCCAGCAGTGAAAAAACTAGCGGGAGTGAGACCCAGTACTTC

clone_size: .
d_call: .
j_call: TRBJ1-1
v_call: TRBV19
cdr3_aa: CAGYYGGNTEAFF
cdr3_nt: TGTGCCGGCTATTACGGGGGGAACACTGAAGCTTTCTTT

clone_size: .
d_call: .
j_call: TRBJ1-1
v_call: TRBV6-1
cdr3_aa: CASSGVGGTEAFF
cdr3_nt: TGTGCCAGCAGTGGAGTCGGGGGCACTGAAGCTTTCTTT

clone_size: few
d_call: .
j_call: TRBJ1-2
v_call: TRBV5-1
cdr3_aa: CASGLGQAGYGYTF
cdr3_nt: TGCGCCAGCGGACTAGGACAAGCAGGCTATGGCTACACCTTC

clone_size: once
d_call: .
j_call: TRBJ1-5
v_call: TRBV7-9
cdr3_aa: CASSLYNQPQHF
cdr3_nt: TGTGCCAGCAGCTTATACAATCAGCCCCAGCATTTT

clone_size: .
d_call: TRBD1
j_call: TRBJ2-5
v_call: TRBV7-8
cdr3_aa: CASSPGTGVSRETQYF
cdr3_nt: TGTGCCAGCAGCCCCGGGACAGGTGTATCGCGGGAGACCCAGTACTTC

clone_size: .
d_call: TRBD1
j_call: TRBJ1-2
v_call: TRBV28
cdr3_aa: CASSLGGGGYTF
cdr3_nt: TGTGCCAGCAGTTTAGGAGGGGGCGGCTACACCTTC

clone_size: .
d_call: .
j_call: TRBJ1-2
v_call: TRBV29-1
cdr3_aa: CSVESLNYGYTF
cdr3_nt: TGCAGCGTTGAGTCCCTTAACTATGGCTACACCTTC

clone_size: many
d_call: TRBD1
j_call: TRBJ1-3
v_call: TRBV11-2
cdr3_aa: CASSYEGRQGNTIYF
cdr3_nt: TGTGCCAGCAGCTATGAGGGCCGACAGGGCAACACCATATATTTT

clone_size: .
d_call: .
j_call: TRBJ2-5
v_call: TRBV19
cdr3_aa: CASSPQGRQETQYF
cdr3_nt: TGTGCCAGTAGTCCACAGGGGAGGCAAGAGACCCAGTACTTC

clone_size: .
d_call: .
j_call: TRBJ1-3
v_call: TRBV2
cdr3_aa: CASSAKQPGNTIYF
cdr3_nt: TGTGCCAGCAGTGCTAAACAGCCTGGAAACACCATATATTTT

clone_size: .
d_call: TRBD2
j_call: TRBJ2-1
v_call: TRBV7-2
cdr3_aa: CASSLGLAGRRFF
cdr3_nt: TGTGCCAGCAGCTTGGGACTAGCGGGCCGGCGGTTCTTC

clone_size: .
d_call: TRBD2
j_call: TRBJ2-1
v_call: TRBV29-1
cdr3_aa: CSVRPGLAGEPPLF
cdr3_nt: TGCAGCGTCCGCCCCGGACTAGCGGGAGAGCCCCCGCTCTTC

clone_size: .
d_call: TRBD1
j_call: TRBJ2-3
v_call: TRBV6-5
cdr3_aa: CASRRQGADTQYF
cdr3_nt: TGTGCCAGCAGACGACAGGGGGCAGATACGCAGTATTTT

clone_size: once
d_call: TRBD2
j_call: TRBJ2-7
v_call: TRBV4-2
cdr3_aa: CASSHYPLGTSGGIYEQYF
cdr3_nt: TGTGCCAGCAGCCATTACCCCCTCGGGACTAGCGGGGGTATCTACGAGCAGTACTTC

clone_size: .
d_call: .
j_call: TRBJ2-1
v_call: TRBV30
cdr3_aa: CAWSADSYNEQFF
cdr3_nt: TGTGCCTGGAGTGCAGACAGCTACAATGAGCAGTTCTTC

clone_size: .
d_call: TRBD2
j_call: TRBJ2-5
v_call: TRBV5-1
cdr3_aa: CASSWGLQETQYF
cdr3_nt: TGCGCCAGCAGCTGGGGACTACAAGAGACCCAGTACTTC

clone_size: .
d_call: TRBD2
j_call: TRBJ2-7
v_call: TRBV27
cdr3_aa: CASRRLAGTYEQYF
cdr3_nt: TGTGCCAGCAGGCGACTAGCGGGCACCTACGAGCAGTACTTC

clone_size: .
d_call: TRBD2
j_call: TRBJ2-7
v_call: TRBV5-1
cdr3_aa: CASSLVGGGAWDEQYF
cdr3_nt: TGCGCCAGCAGCTTGGTTGGCGGGGGGGCCTGGGACGAGCAGTACTTC

clone_size: .
d_call: .
j_call: TRBJ2-7
v_call: TRBV10-1
cdr3_aa: CASSTKAIYEQYF
cdr3_nt: TGCGCCAGCAGTACGAAAGCGATCTACGAGCAGTACTTC

clone_size: .
d_call: .
j_call: TRBJ2-3
v_call: TRBV7-6
cdr3_aa: CASSPPPGIGQYF
cdr3_nt: TGTGCCAGCAGCCCCCCACCGGGGATCGGGCAGTATTTT

clone_size: many
d_call: TRBD1
j_call: TRBJ1-2
v_call: TRBV28
cdr3_aa: CASSIWTGSNGYTF
cdr3_nt: TGTGCCAGCAGTATTTGGACAGGGAGTAATGGCTACACCTTC

clone_size: .
d_call: TRBD2
j_call: TRBJ2-3
v_call: TRBV7-8
cdr3_aa: CASSRGVAGVDTQYF
cdr3_nt: TGTGCCAGCAGCCGAGGAGTAGCGGGAGTAGATACGCAGTATTTT

clone_size: .
d_call: .
j_call: TRBJ2-7
v_call: TRBV7-8
cdr3_aa: CASSLGLAYEQYF
cdr3_nt: TGTGCCAGCAGCTTAGGATTAGCCTACGAGCAGTACTTC

clone_size: .
d_call: .
j_call: TRBJ2-5
v_call: TRBV29-1
cdr3_aa: CSVEARGETQYF
cdr3_nt: TGCAGCGTTGAGGCCCGTGGAGAGACCCAGTACTTC

clone_size: .
d_call: .
j_call: TRBJ1-4
v_call: TRBV10-2
cdr3_aa: CASSEWASNEKLFF
cdr3_nt: TGCGCCAGCAGTGAATGGGCCTCTAATGAAAAACTGTTTTTT

clone_size: .
d_call: .
j_call: TRBJ2-7
v_call: TRBV6-6
cdr3_aa: CASSYLGHAYEQYF
cdr3_nt: TGTGCCAGCAGTTACCTTGGACATGCCTACGAGCAGTACTTC

clone_size: .
d_call: .
j_call: TRBJ1-1
v_call: TRBV5-1
cdr3_aa: CASSSRGGMNTEAFF
cdr3_nt: TGCGCCAGCAGCTCCAGGGGTGGGATGAACACTGAAGCTTTCTTT

clone_size: .
d_call: TRBD1
j_call: TRBJ1-5
v_call: TRBV29-1
cdr3_aa: CSVVDGRTGSNQPQHF
cdr3_nt: TGCAGCGTTGTAGACGGAAGGACAGGGAGCAATCAGCCCCAGCATTTT

clone_size: .
d_call: .
j_call: TRBJ2-1
v_call: TRBV7-6
cdr3_aa: CASIGTPKDNEQFF
cdr3_nt: TGTGCCAGCATCGGGACTCCCAAAGACAATGAGCAGTTCTTC

clone_size: .
d_call: TRBD2
j_call: TRBJ2-1
v_call: TRBV29-1
cdr3_aa: CSARTSTNYNEQFF
cdr3_nt: TGCAGCGCCCGGACTAGCACCAACTACAATGAGCAGTTCTTC

clone_size: few
d_call: .
j_call: TRBJ1-6
v_call: TRBV5-1
cdr3_aa: CASSSGALSYNSPLHF
cdr3_nt: TGCGCCAGCAGTTCAGGGGCGCTATCCTATAATTCACCCCTCCACTTT

clone_size: .
d_call: TRBD1
j_call: TRBJ2-7
v_call: TRBV15
cdr3_aa: CATTKDRGASYEQYF
cdr3_nt: TGTGCCACCACCAAGGACAGGGGAGCCTCCTACGAGCAGTACTTC

clone_size: .
d_call: TRBD2
j_call: TRBJ2-1
v_call: TRBV4-1
cdr3_aa: CASSQEGVAGKNEQFF
cdr3_nt: TGCGCCAGCAGCCAAGAGGGGGTAGCGGGCAAGAATGAGCAGTTCTTC

clone_size: .
d_call: TRBD2
j_call: TRBJ2-3
v_call: TRBV5-1
cdr3_aa: CASSTGLAGLTDTQYF
cdr3_nt: TGCGCCAGCAGCACCGGACTAGCGGGGCTCACAGATACGCAGTATTTT

clone_size: once
d_call: .
j_call: TRBJ1-2
v_call: TRBV5-6
cdr3_aa: CASSLGREIYGYTF
cdr3_nt: TGTGCCAGCAGCTTGGGCAGGGAAATCTATGGCTACACCTTC

clone_size: once
d_call: .
j_call: TRBJ1-3
v_call: TRBV4-1
cdr3_aa: CASSQLPQVPSGNTIYF
cdr3_nt: TGCGCCAGCAGCCAACTCCCCCAGGTACCCTCTGGAAACACCATATATTTT

clone_size: few
d_call: TRBD2
j_call: TRBJ2-3
v_call: TRBV6-4
cdr3_aa: CASRARLAGELRDTQYF
cdr3_nt: TGTGCCAGCAGGGCCCGACTAGCGGGCGAGCTTCGCGATACGCAGTATTTT

clone_size: .
d_call: .
j_call: TRBJ1-1
v_call: TRBV5-1
cdr3_aa: CASSADRKNTEAFF
cdr3_nt: TGCGCCAGCAGCGCCGACAGGAAGAACACTGAAGCTTTCTTT

clone_size: .
d_call: TRBD1
j_call: TRBJ1-6
v_call: TRBV30
cdr3_aa: CAWRSGQRKNSPLHF
cdr3_nt: TGTGCCTGGAGGTCGGGACAGCGAAAGAATTCACCCCTCCACTTT

clone_size: .
d_call: TRBD2
j_call: TRBJ2-3
v_call: TRBV6-5
cdr3_aa: CASSLAGGVHTQYF
cdr3_nt: TGTGCCAGCAGCCTAGCGGGAGGGGTGCACACGCAGTATTTT

clone_size: .
d_call: .
j_call: TRBJ1-5
v_call: TRBV27
cdr3_aa: CASSFSGWHQPQHF
cdr3_nt: TGTGCCAGCAGTTTCTCAGGGTGGCATCAGCCCCAGCATTTT

clone_size: .
d_call: .
j_call: TRBJ1-1
v_call: TRBV4-3
cdr3_aa: CASSQVSWNTEAFF
cdr3_nt: TGCGCCAGCAGCCAAGTTTCCTGGAACACTGAAGCTTTCTTT

clone_size: .
d_call: TRBD1
j_call: TRBJ2-6
v_call: TRBV5-4
cdr3_aa: CASSPRGIRTSGANVLTF
cdr3_nt: TGTGCCAGCAGCCCCAGGGGGATTAGGACCTCTGGGGCCAACGTCCTGACTTTC

clone_size: .
d_call: .
j_call: TRBJ2-5
v_call: TRBV2
cdr3_aa: CASRRRDSQETQYF
cdr3_nt: TGTGCCAGCAGGCGCCGAGACAGTCAAGAGACCCAGTACTTC

clone_size: .
d_call: TRBD1
j_call: TRBJ1-1
v_call: TRBV18
cdr3_aa: CASSPGWQGAGEAFF
cdr3_nt: TGTGCCAGCTCACCAGGTTGGCAGGGGGCTGGTGAAGCTTTCTTT

clone_size: .
d_call: TRBD2
j_call: TRBJ2-5
v_call: TRBV9
cdr3_aa: CASSVIAGGQETQYF
cdr3_nt: TGTGCCAGCAGCGTAATAGCGGGAGGGCAAGAGACCCAGTACTTC

clone_size: .
d_call: TRBD2
j_call: TRBJ2-1
v_call: TRBV5-1
cdr3_aa: CASSLPARGSPLDEQFF
cdr3_nt: TGCGCCAGCAGCTTGCCCGCGCGGGGGAGCCCCTTGGATGAGCAGTTCTTC

clone_size: .
d_call: TRBD1
j_call: TRBJ1-4
v_call: TRBV4-2
cdr3_aa: CASSQEGPGGPNEKLFF
cdr3_nt: TGTGCCAGCAGCCAAGAGGGACCAGGGGGGCCTAATGAAAAACTGTTTTTT

clone_size: .
d_call: .
j_call: TRBJ2-2
v_call: TRBV4-1
cdr3_aa: CASSQDERTGELFF
cdr3_nt: TGCGCCAGCAGCCAAGATGAGCGGACCGGGGAGCTGTTTTTT

clone_size: .
d_call: TRBD1
j_call: TRBJ1-1
v_call: TRBV6-5
cdr3_aa: CASTRTGWGTEAFF
cdr3_nt: TGTGCCAGCACCCGGACAGGGTGGGGCACTGAAGCTTTCTTT

clone_size: once
d_call: TRBD2
j_call: TRBJ2-7
v_call: TRBV28
cdr3_aa: CASTPSGGALYEQYF
cdr3_nt: TGTGCCAGCACCCCTAGCGGGGGCGCTTTGTACGAGCAGTACTTC

clone_size: .
d_call: .
j_call: TRBJ1-5
v_call: TRBV6-5
cdr3_aa: CASSYDRNQPQHF
cdr3_nt: TGTGCCAGCAGTTATGACAGGAATCAGCCCCAGCATTTT

clone_size: .
d_call: TRBD2
j_call: TRBJ2-3
v_call: TRBV7-6
cdr3_aa: CASSRVAGGSTDTQYF
cdr3_nt: TGTGCCAGCAGCCGCGTCGCGGGAGGGAGCACAGATACGCAGTATTTT

clone_size: .
d_call: TRBD2
j_call: TRBJ2-5
v_call: TRBV4-1
cdr3_aa: CASSFLSGGAVETQYF
cdr3_nt: TGCGCCAGCAGCTTTCTTAGCGGGGGGGCAGTGGAGACCCAGTACTTC